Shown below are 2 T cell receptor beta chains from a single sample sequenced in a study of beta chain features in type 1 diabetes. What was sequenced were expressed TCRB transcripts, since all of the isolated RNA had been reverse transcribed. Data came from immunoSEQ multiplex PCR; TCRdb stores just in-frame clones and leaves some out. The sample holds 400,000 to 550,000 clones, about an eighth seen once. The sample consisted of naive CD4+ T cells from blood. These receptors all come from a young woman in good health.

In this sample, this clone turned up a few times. The CDR3 region has the DNA TGTGCCAGCAGAAGGGACAGGGAAAACTATGGCTACACCTTC. Its translation: CASRRDRENYGYTF. J is TRBJ1-2 and V is TRBV5-4; 9 nucleotides match TRBD1. CDR1 and CDR2 from the germline V gene are SGHNT and YYREEE (reference sequence). The CDR3 is 14 amino acids. With 5 bases clipped from V and 2 bases from J, the junction kept 4 bases outside the gene matches.

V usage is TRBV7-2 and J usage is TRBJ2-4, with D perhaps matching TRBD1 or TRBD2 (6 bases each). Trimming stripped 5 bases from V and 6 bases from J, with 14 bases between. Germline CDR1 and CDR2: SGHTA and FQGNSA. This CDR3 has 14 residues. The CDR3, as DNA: TGTGCCAGCAGCGCCCCGGAGGGGGGAAACATTCAGTACTTC. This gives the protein CASSAPEGGNIQYF.